Listed here are 28 T cell receptor beta chains from one sample, sequenced in a study of blood T cell repertoires in COVID-19. Sequencing used immunoSEQ multiplex PCR; TCRdb keeps in-frame clones, though not all of them. The sample holds roughly 250,000 clones, 87% seen once. The sequencing input was PBMCs or T cells enriched from blood (not recorded which). The receptors derive from a woman in her thirties with acute COVID-19.

This chain uses TRBV28 with TRBJ2-1; tentatively, D is TRBD1 (6 bases). CDR3 length: 16 amino acids. Germline CDR1 MDHEN, CDR2 SYDVKM. Between the trimmed V and J ends, which lost 4 bases and 2 bases, there was a span of 15 bases. In DNA, the CDR3 is TGTGCCAGCAGTTCCCTGGGGGCGTCCACCTACAATGAGCAGTTCTTC. Protein product: CASSSLGASTYNEQFF.

This sequence joins TRBV6-5 and TRBJ2-7, with TRBD1 matching over 12 bases. The CDR3 totals 15 residues. With V trimmed by 7 bases and J by 6 bases, 10 bases remained unmatched. The germline gives CDR1 MNHEY, CDR2 SVGAGI. The CDR3 DNA reads TGTGCCAGCACCGACTCCGGGACAGGGGGCCTCGAGCAGTACTTC. It yields the protein CASTDSGTGGLEQYF.

The genes are TRBV6-1 and TRBJ1-6, with D possibly matching TRBD1 (6 bases). This CDR3 is 14 amino acids long. Trimming cost V 2 bases and J 7 bases, with 9 bases left between them. Germline V gives CDR1 MNHNS, CDR2 SASEGT. The CDR3 is CASSELTGNSPLHF. As DNA, the CDR3 is TGTGCCAGCAGTGAATTGACAGGCAATTCACCCCTCCACTTT.

The chain carries TRBV5-4 and TRBJ2-5; 8 bases are a match to TRBD1. J gave up 5 bases and V 3 bases, and 6 bases lay outside the gene matches. The germline V gene encodes CDR1 SGHNT and CDR2 YYREEE (reference sequence). The CDR3 covers 14 residues. The CDR3 sequence is CASSSRTGRETQYF. CDR3 nucleotides: TGTGCCAGCAGCTCCCGGACAGGGAGGGAGACCCAGTACTTC. Drawing the rest from reference TRBV5-4 and TRBJ2-5, the complete variable domain is ETGVTQSPTHLIKTRGQQVTLRCSSQSGHNTVSWYQQALGQGPQFIFQYYREEENGRGNFPPRFSGLQFPNYSSELNVNALELDDSALYLCASSSRTGRETQYFGPGTRLLVL.

The CDR3 DNA sequence: TGCGCCAGCAGCTTGACTAGCCCACAAGAGACCCAGTACTTC. Translated, it gives CASSLTSPQETQYF. The rearrangement joins TRBV5-1 to TRBJ2-5; weak D call: TRBD2 (6 bases). The germline V and J ends were trimmed by 1 base and 2 bases, with 9 bases remaining between them. Germline V lookup: CDR1 SGHRS, CDR2 YFSETQ. The CDR3 spans 14 residues.

This clone is a singleton in its sample. The chain joins TRBV6-5 to TRBJ1-5; possible D gene TRBD1, 6 bases. V was shortened by 6 bases and J by 0 bases, with 9 bases between the two germline ends. This CDR3 has 14 residues. Germline V gene data show CDR1 as MNHEY and CDR2 as SVGAGI. CDR3 bases: TGTGCCAGCAGCCAGGGGATTAGCAATCAGCCCCAGCATTTT. Its translation: CASSQGISNQPQHF.

V is TRBV4-1 and J is TRBJ1-6; a possible D gene is TRBD1 (6 bases). CDR3 length: 15 residues. Germline lookup yields CDR1 MGHRA and CDR2 YSYEKL. The V end lost 0 bases, the J end lost 14 bases, and 17 bases lay between the germline ends. This CDR3 reads CASSQDATGLWSLHF. The CDR3 DNA reads TGCGCCAGCAGCCAAGATGCGACAGGCCTGTGGTCCCTCCACTTT.

The chain is built from TRBV27 and TRBJ1-5; 7 nucleotides match TRBD1. This CDR3 has 14 amino acids. V trimming: 5 bases; J trimming: 8 bases; junction bases outside the gene matches: 9. Per germline, CDR1 MNHEY and CDR2 SMNVEV (reference sequence). The CDR3 spells CASSPGGSPEPQHF. The CDR3 DNA sequence: TGTGCCAGCAGTCCAGGGGGGAGCCCCGAGCCCCAGCATTTT.

The chain employs TRBV14 and TRBJ2-5; 9 bases fit TRBD2. Germline V gene lookup returns CDR1 SGHDN and CDR2 FVKESK. Losses at the gene ends were 3 bases for V and 2 bases for J; bases not matched to a gene: 7. This CDR3 region has 16 residues. In nucleotides, the CDR3 is TGTGCCAGCAGCCACCTTCGCGGGGGGGGGCAAGAGACCCAGTACTTC. It encodes CASSHLRGGGQETQYF.

The CDR3 loop is CASSLGSTGELFF. In DNA form, the CDR3 reads TGTGCCAGCAGCTTGGGGAGCACCGGGGAGCTGTTTTTT. The chain joins TRBV7-3 to TRBJ2-2, with D tentatively TRBD2 (5 bases). Trimming stripped 3 bases from V and 4 bases from J, with 6 bases between. This CDR3 contains 13 residues. Germline lookup yields CDR1 SGHTA and CDR2 FQGTGA.

The chain links TRBV19 to TRBJ1-5, with D perhaps matching TRBD1 (5 bases). The V end was cut by 4 bases, the J end by 2 bases, with 15 bases between. Germline CDR1 and CDR2: LNHDA and SQIVND (reference sequence). The CDR3 has 16 amino acids. The CDR3 DNA is TGTGCCAGTAGTAATTCGGGGGTTATGGGCAATCAGCCCCAGCATTTT. It is translated as CASSNSGVMGNQPQHF.

The rearrangement uses TRBV25-1 and TRBJ1-6, with D possibly TRBD1 on 5 matching bases. The V end was cut by 1 base, the J end by 10 bases, with 17 bases between. The CDR3 has 16 amino acids. Germline CDR1 is MGHDK and CDR2 is SYGVNS. The CDR3 region is CASSEFWGGIRSPLHF. CDR3 nucleotides: TGTGCCAGCAGTGAATTCTGGGGGGGGATAAGGTCACCCCTCCACTTT.

V is TRBV30 and J is TRBJ1-6; D is possibly TRBD1 (5 bases). The CDR3 consists of 13 residues. Trimming took off 4 bases at V and 7 bases at J, with 11 bases between the two ends. Looked up from germline, CDR1 is GTSNPN and CDR2 is SVGIG (reference sequence). The CDR3 coding sequence is TGTGCCTGGACGGGAGGGGCAAATTCACCCCTCCACTTT. Translation gives CAWTGGANSPLHF.

The rearrangement links TRBV28 to TRBJ2-7, with D possibly being TRBD2 (5 bases). The CDR3 runs 12 residues. CDR1 is MDHEN and CDR2 is SYDVKM in the germline V gene. V was shortened by 5 bases and J by 4 bases, with 9 bases between the two germline ends. The CDR3 spells CASSPEAYEQYF. The DNA for the CDR3 is TGTGCCAGCAGTCCGGAGGCTTACGAGCAGTACTTC.

The chain couples TRBV23-1 to TRBJ1-6; the D gene is possibly TRBD1 (6 bases). TRBV23-1 is classed as an ORF, of uncertain function. V was shortened by 7 bases and J by 4 bases, with 14 bases between the two germline ends. The CDR3 has 15 amino acids. CDR3 protein: CASNPRQDYNSPLHF. Written as DNA, the CDR3 is TGCGCCAGCAACCCCCGACAGGATTATAATTCACCCCTCCACTTT.

DNA for the CDR3: TGTGCCAGCAGCTTGGACAGGGTCGGGGTAGGAGAAAAACTGTTTTTT. It yields the protein CASSLDRVGVGEKLFF. J is TRBJ1-4 and V is TRBV5-4; tentatively, D is TRBD1 (6 bases). This CDR3 has 16 amino acids. Between the trimmed V and J ends, which lost 0 bases and 8 bases, there was a span of 17 bases. Germline V gene data show CDR1 as SGHNT and CDR2 as YYREEE (reference sequence).

The chain combines TRBV5-1 with TRBJ2-7, with 9 bases identical to TRBD2. Germline V lookup: CDR1 SGHRS, CDR2 YFSETQ. The CDR3 length is 12 residues. V lost 5 bases and J lost 3; bases outside the gene matches: 0. In nucleotides, the CDR3 is TGCGCCAGCAGACTAGCGGGCTACGAGCAGTACTTC. Translation gives CASRLAGYEQYF.

This clone was counted once. J is TRBJ2-2 and V is TRBV5-1; unclear D gene. The CDR3 sequence is 12 residues long. V dropped 4 bases and J dropped 5 bases, with 6 bases sitting between them. CDR1 is SGHRS, CDR2 YFSETQ, per germline. For the CDR3, the DNA is TGCGCCAGCAGCCTTAATACCGGGGAGCTGTTTTTT. It encodes CASSLNTGELFF.

The V call is TRBV5-1, the J call TRBJ2-5; 15 bases map to TRBD2. J gave up 0 bases and V 4 bases, and 1 base lay outside the gene matches. The CDR3 covers 16 residues. Germline loops: CDR1 SGHRS, CDR2 YFSETQ. The CDR3 reads CASSGTSGRYQETQYF. CDR3 DNA sequence: TGCGCCAGCAGCGGGACTAGCGGGAGGTACCAAGAGACCCAGTACTTC.

The chain couples TRBV5-1 to TRBJ1-2; no firm D call. Germline-derived CDR1 and CDR2 are SGHRS and YFSETQ. V lost 0 bases and J lost 8, with 8 bases in between. The CDR3 is made up of 12 amino acids. CDR3 nucleotides: TGCGCCAGCAGCTTGGGGCAGAACGGCTACACCTTC. Translation: CASSLGQNGYTF.

The count of this clone is one. This specimen includes other DNA sequences encoding the same CDR3. The chain is built from TRBV28 and TRBJ1-2; 9 nucleotides match TRBD1. V shed 2 bases and J 4 bases; nucleotides not matched to a gene: 2. Germline loops: CDR1 MDHEN, CDR2 SYDVKM. The CDR3 is 14 amino acids. Written as DNA, the CDR3 is TGTGCCAGCAGTTTAGGACAGGGGAGCTATGGCTACACCTTC. Translating it yields CASSLGQGSYGYTF.

The chain uses TRBV12-3 or TRBV12-4 and TRBJ1-1, with D unresolved. Trimming removed 3 bases at V and 10 bases at J, with 12 bases between. CDR3 length equals 12 residues. As DNA, the CDR3 is TGTGCCAGCAGTTTCCACCAAACCGGAGCTTTCTTT. Translation: CASSFHQTGAFF.

This chain uses TRBV14 with TRBJ1-6, with unresolved D. The V gene's germline CDR1 is SGHDN and CDR2 FVKESK. The V end was cut by 1 base, the J end by 8 bases, with 6 bases between. This CDR3 is 13 amino acids long. CDR3 in DNA: TGTGCCAGCAGCCAAGTATTCGATTCACCCCTCCACTTT. Amino acid sequence: CASSQVFDSPLHF.

The chain is built from TRBV10-2 and TRBJ2-7; D is perhaps TRBD2 (6 bases). The CDR3 totals 14 residues. Germline V gene lookup returns CDR1 WSHSY and CDR2 SAAADI. V shed 8 bases and J shed 1 base, with 15 bases lying between them. Written as DNA, the CDR3 is TGCGCCAGCCTCCGCGGGGACTCTTCCTACGAGCAGTACTTC. This encodes CASLRGDSSYEQYF.

The chain combines TRBV2 with TRBJ2-5; D uncertain. Trimming shortened V by 7 bases and J by 4 bases, and 16 bases separated the two germline ends. Germline V gene sequence: CDR1 SNHLY, CDR2 FYNNEI. The CDR3 extends over 14 amino acids. CDR3 DNA sequence: TGTGCCAGCACGACGCAGGCCTACGGAGAGACCCAGTACTTC. Residues: CASTTQAYGETQYF.

V usage is TRBV4-1 and J usage is TRBJ1-1; no clear D. The V gene's germline CDR1 is MGHRA and CDR2 YSYEKL. The CDR3 length is 13 residues. Trimming stripped 6 bases from V and 2 bases from J, with 10 bases between. DNA of the CDR3: TGCGCCAGCAGTCGTAATAGAAACACTGAAGCTTTCTTT. Translation gives CASSRNRNTEAFF.

The chain recombines TRBV7-2 with TRBJ2-7; 7 bases line up with TRBD2. The CDR3 is made up of 15 amino acids. Germline V gene sequence: CDR1 SGHTA, CDR2 FQGNSA. The V gene end was trimmed by 5 bases and the J gene end by 0 bases; junction bases not matched to a gene: 7. Written as DNA, the CDR3 is TGTGCCAGCAGCGCCAGCGGGATGAGCTCCTACGAGCAGTACTTC. Amino acid sequence: CASSASGMSSYEQYF.

The chain uses TRBV6-4 and TRBJ2-7; TRBD1 agrees at 10 bases. The CDR3 runs 16 residues. CDR1 is MRHNA and CDR2 is SNTAGT in the germline V gene. V was pared by 0 bases and J by 3 bases, with 5 bases of the junction left unmatched. In DNA form, the CDR3 reads TGTGCCAGCAGTGACTCGAGCGGGACAGGGGTCTACGAGCAGTACTTC. Amino acid sequence: CASSDSSGTGVYEQYF.